This T cell receptor beta chain comes out of a study of T cell repertoires in cytomegalovirus infection. Study at large: CMV infection plus the matching HLA type was flagged by public TCR beta signatures.

Trimming removed 6 bases from V and 3 bases from J, with 15 bases in between. Germline-derived CDR1 and CDR2 are DFQATT and SNEGSKA (reference sequence). The CDR3 contains 13 residues. TCRdb recomputed calls from the reads with MiXCR, one row per CDR3 protein. This table has 450,000 to 550,000 distinct CDR3 sequences, 15% to 20% appearing once. Study-wide points: CMV carriers with the relevant HLA were identified by cumulative public TCR beta family frequency. Across the ex vivo response, the dominant clonotypes were HLA-C-restricted CMV-specific TCR beta clonotypes.

This clonotype has at least ten counts. Its antigen is currently unknown. The chain recombines TRBV20-1 with TRBJ2-7, with D possibly TRBD2 on 7 matching bases. The specimen sequenced was CD8+ T cells from PBMCs. This TCR derives from a human donor in good health (CMV status not recorded). Some clones in this sample may be carry-over from other donors' samples. The chain's CDR3 is CSAPGGGLYEQYF. DNA of the CDR3: TGCAGTGCCCCTGGGGGGGGGCTCTACGAGCAGTACTTC.